This T cell receptor beta chain is drawn from a study of T cells in Graves' hyperthyroidism and ophthalmopathy. From germline, CDR1 is DFQATT and CDR2 SNEGSKA (reference sequence). CDR3 length: 13 residues. V was shortened by 2 bases and J by 10 bases, with 15 bases between the two germline ends. The TCR beta CDR3 regions underwent amplification using RNA transcripts as the source. Researchers ran a first-round RT-PCR on the TCR CDR3 using the HTBI primer set. TCRdb itself ran the multiplex PCR reads through MiXCR, one entry per CDR3 protein. The sample lists about 500,000 distinct CDR3 sequences, around 17% occurring once. This clonotype has ten or more counts.

This chain links TRBV20-1 with TRBJ2-1; D perhaps matches TRBD2 (5 bases). The receptor was isolated from a young woman with Graves' hyperthyroidism. The sample taken for sequencing was blood. The CDR3 is CSARSPGWYEQFF. The CDR3 DNA reads as TGCAGTGCTAGATCTCCGGGATGGTACGAGCAGTTCTTC.